This T cell receptor beta chain is from a study of radiotherapy plus CTLA-4 blockade in lung cancer. Only in-frame clones appear in the TCRdb table, and some are missing; sequencing was by immunoSEQ multiplex PCR. The data hold around 78,000 clones, with 78% observed a single time. There are 15 residues in the CDR3. In germline, CDR1 is SGHTA, CDR2 FQGNSA. The genes are TRBV7-2 and TRBJ2-5, with 12 bases aligning to TRBD2. The J call is doubtful: the DNA matches TRBJ2-7 better. Sequenced here: peripheral blood, sampled from a patient treated with radiotherapy plus ipilimumab. This TCR was sampled from a human donor with non-small cell lung cancer who had a partial response to radiotherapy plus ipilimumab. Some clones in this sample may be carry-over from other donors' samples. The CDR3 loop is CASSSWTSGKYEQYF. Here the CDR3 DNA reads TGTGCCAGCAGCTCCTGGACTAGCGGGAAATACGAGCAGTACTTC.